Listed here are 2 T cell receptor beta chains from one sample, sequenced in a study of T cells in women clearing cervical HPV infection. Repertoires were generated with immunoSEQ multiplex PCR, while TCRdb's copy carries only in-frame clones and drops some. The listing contains some 24,000 clones. The specimen was blood buffy coat. The receptors here all came from a woman between 18 and 69 years old with a cervical HPV16 infection that either progressed to CIN3+ or cleared (not recorded which).

The DNA read from the CDR3 is TGTGCCAGTAGCGGGGACAGGGGCAATTCACCA. Residues: CASSGDRGNSP. The whole CDR3 sequence is CASSGDRGNSPLFF. V gene TRBV19 combines with J gene TRBJ1-4, with 10 bases aligning to TRBD1. Sequencing ends 3 residues short of the CDR3 end; the germline J gene provides the rest. CDR3 length: 14 residues. Germline V lookup: CDR1 LNHDA, CDR2 SQIVND (reference sequence). The entire variable domain, with the rest obtained from reference TRBV19 and TRBJ1-4, is as follows: DGGITQSPKYLFRKEGQNVTLSCEQNLNHDAMYWYRQDPGQGLRLIYYSQIVNDFQKGDIAEGYSVSREKKESFPLTVTSAQKNPTAFYLCASSGDRGNSPLFFGSGTQLSVL.

A remark on this clone: The CDR3 end lies 3 residues beyond the end of the read and is filled in from the germline J gene. V usage is TRBV14 and J usage is TRBJ1-5; unclear D gene. The CDR3 loop spans 14 amino acids. The germline V gene has CDR1 SGHDN and CDR2 FVKESK. V shed 2 bases and J shed 3 bases, with 8 bases lying between them. The CDR3 sequence is CASSQKFFNQPQHF. The sequenced part of the CDR3 DNA is TGTGCCAGCAGCCAAAAATTCTTCAATCAGCCC. Using reference TRBV14 and TRBJ1-5 for the parts outside the CDR3, the full variable domain is EAGVTQFPSHSVIEKGQTVTLRCDPISGHDNLYWYRRVMGKEIKFLLHFVKESKQDESGMPNNRFLAERTGGTYSTLKVQPAELEDSGVYFCASSQKFFNQPQHFGDGTRLSIL.